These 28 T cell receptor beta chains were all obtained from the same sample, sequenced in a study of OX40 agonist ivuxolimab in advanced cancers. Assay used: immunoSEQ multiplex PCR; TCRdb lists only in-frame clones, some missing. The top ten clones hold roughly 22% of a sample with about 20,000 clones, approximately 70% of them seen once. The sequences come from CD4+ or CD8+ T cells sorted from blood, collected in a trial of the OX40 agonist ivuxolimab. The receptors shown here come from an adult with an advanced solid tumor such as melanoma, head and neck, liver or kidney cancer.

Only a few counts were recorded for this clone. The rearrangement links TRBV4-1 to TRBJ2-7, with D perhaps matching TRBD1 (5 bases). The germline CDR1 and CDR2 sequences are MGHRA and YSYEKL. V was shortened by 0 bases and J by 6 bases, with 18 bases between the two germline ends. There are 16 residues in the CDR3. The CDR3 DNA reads TGCGCCAGCAGCCAAGATGAGGCAGGGAATTACCTCGAGCAGTACTTC. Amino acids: CASSQDEAGNYLEQYF.

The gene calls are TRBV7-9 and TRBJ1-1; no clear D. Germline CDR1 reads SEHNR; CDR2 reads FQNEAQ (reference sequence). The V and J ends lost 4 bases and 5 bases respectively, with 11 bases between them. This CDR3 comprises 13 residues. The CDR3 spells CASSSAGWTEAFF. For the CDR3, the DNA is TGTGCCAGCAGCTCGGCGGGCTGGACTGAAGCTTTCTTT.

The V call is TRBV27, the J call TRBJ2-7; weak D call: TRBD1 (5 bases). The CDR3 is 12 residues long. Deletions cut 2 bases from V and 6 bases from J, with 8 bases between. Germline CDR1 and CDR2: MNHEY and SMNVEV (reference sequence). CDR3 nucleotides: TGTGCCAGCAGTTTACGGCAGGGCGAGCAGTACTTC. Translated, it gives CASSLRQGEQYF.

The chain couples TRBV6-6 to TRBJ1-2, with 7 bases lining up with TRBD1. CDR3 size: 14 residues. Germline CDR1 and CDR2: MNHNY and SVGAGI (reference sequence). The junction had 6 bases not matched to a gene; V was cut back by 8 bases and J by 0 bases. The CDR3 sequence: CASLRTGTNYGYTF. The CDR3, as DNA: TGTGCCAGCCTCAGGACAGGAACTAACTATGGCTACACCTTC.

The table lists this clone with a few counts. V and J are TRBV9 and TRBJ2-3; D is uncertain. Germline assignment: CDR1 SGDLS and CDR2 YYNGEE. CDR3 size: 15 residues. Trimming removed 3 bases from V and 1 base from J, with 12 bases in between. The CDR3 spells CASSDSGGGTDTQYF. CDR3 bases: TGTGCCAGCAGCGACTCGGGCGGCGGCACAGATACGCAGTATTTT.

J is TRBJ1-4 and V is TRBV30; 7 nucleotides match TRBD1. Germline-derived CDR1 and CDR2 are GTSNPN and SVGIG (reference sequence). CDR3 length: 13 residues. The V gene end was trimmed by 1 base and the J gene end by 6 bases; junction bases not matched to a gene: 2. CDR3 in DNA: TGTGCCTGGAGTGGAGGGGGCGATGAAAAACTGTTTTTT. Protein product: CAWSGGGDEKLFF. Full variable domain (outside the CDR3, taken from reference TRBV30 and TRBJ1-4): SQTIHQWPATLVQPVGSPLSLECTVEGTSNPNLYWYRQAAGRGLQLLFYSVGIGQISSEVPQNLSASRPQDRQFILSSKKLLLSDSGFYLCAWSGGGDEKLFFGSGTQLSVL.

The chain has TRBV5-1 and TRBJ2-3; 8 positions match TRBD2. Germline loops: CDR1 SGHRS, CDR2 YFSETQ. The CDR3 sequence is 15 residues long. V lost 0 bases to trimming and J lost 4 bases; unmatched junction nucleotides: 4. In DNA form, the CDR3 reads TGCGCCAGCAGCTTGGATGGCGGGGGGTCAGATACGCAGTATTTT. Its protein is CASSLDGGGSDTQYF.

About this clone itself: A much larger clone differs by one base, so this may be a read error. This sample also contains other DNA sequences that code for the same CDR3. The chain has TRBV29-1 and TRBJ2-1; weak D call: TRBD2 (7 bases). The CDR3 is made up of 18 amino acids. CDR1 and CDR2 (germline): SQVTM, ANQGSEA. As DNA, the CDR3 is TGCCGGGTTGAAGGGGGGGGAGGGGCAGGAGGTTCCTACAATGAGCAGTTCTTC. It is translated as CRVEGGGGAGGSYNEQFF.

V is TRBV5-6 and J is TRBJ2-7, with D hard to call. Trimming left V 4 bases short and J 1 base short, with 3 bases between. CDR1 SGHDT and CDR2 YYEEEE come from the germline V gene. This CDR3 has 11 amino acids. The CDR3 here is CASSRSYEQYF. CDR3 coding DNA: TGTGCCAGCAGCCGTTCCTACGAGCAGTACTTC.

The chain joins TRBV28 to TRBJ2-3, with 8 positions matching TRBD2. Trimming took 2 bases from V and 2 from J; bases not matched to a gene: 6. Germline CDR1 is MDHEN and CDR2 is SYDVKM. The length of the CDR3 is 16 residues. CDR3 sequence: CASSLPRGGFTDTQYF. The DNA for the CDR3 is TGTGCCAGCAGTTTACCCCGGGGGGGGTTCACAGATACGCAGTATTTT.

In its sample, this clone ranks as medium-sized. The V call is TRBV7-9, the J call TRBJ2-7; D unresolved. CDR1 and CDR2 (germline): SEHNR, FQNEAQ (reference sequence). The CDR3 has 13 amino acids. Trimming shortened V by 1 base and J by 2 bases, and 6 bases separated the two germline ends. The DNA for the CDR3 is TGTGCCAGCAGCTTAGGAGCCCCCTACGAGCAGTACTTC. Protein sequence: CASSLGAPYEQYF.

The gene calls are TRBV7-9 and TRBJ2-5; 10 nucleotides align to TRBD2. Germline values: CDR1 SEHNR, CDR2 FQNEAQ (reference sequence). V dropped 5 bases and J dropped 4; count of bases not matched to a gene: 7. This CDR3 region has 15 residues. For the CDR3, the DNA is TGTGCCAGCAGCCATGGCAGCGGGGGGGCAGAGACCCAGTACTTC. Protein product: CASSHGSGGAETQYF. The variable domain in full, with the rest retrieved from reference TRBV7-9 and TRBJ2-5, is DTGVSQNPRHKITKRGQNVTFRCDPISEHNRLYWYRQTLGQGPEFLTYFQNEAQLEKSRLLSDRFSAERPKGSFSTLEIQRTEQGDSAMYLCASSHGSGGAETQYFGPGTRLLVL.

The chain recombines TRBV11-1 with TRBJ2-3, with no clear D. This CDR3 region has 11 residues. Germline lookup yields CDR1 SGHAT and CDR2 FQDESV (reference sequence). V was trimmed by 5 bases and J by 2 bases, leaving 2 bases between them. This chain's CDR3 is CASSLTDTQYF. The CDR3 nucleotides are TGTGCCAGCAGCCTCACAGATACGCAGTATTTT.

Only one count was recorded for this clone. The CDR3 spells CASSEGLYGQPQHF. As DNA, the CDR3 is TGTGCCAGCAGCGAAGGCCTCTACGGGCAGCCCCAGCATTTT. J is TRBJ1-5 and V is TRBV7-9; D call uncertain. The CDR3 has 14 amino acids. Germline values: CDR1 SEHNR, CDR2 FQNEAQ (reference sequence). Trimming removed 5 bases at V and 7 bases at J, with 15 bases between.

The CDR3 here is CASSFMKGAGEQFF. The CDR3 nucleotides are TGTGCCAGCAGTTTTATGAAGGGGGCAGGTGAGCAGTTCTTC. The chain combines TRBV27 with TRBJ2-1; TRBD1 matches 7 bases. The junction had 8 bases not matched to a gene; V was cut back by 3 bases and J by 9 bases. The germline CDR1 and CDR2 sequences are MNHEY and SMNVEV (reference sequence). This CDR3 has 14 amino acids.

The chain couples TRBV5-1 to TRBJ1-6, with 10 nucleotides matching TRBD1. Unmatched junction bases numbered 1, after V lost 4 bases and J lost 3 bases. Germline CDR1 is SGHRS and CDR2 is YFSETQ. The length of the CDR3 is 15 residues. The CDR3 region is CASSGQGDYNSPLHF. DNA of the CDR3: TGCGCCAGCAGCGGACAGGGGGACTATAATTCACCCCTCCACTTT.

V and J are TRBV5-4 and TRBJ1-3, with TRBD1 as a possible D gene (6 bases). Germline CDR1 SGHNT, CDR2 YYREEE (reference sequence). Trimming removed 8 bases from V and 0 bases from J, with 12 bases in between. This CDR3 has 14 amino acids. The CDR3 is CARITGISGNTIYF. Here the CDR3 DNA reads TGTGCCAGAATCACAGGGATCTCTGGAAACACCATATATTTT.

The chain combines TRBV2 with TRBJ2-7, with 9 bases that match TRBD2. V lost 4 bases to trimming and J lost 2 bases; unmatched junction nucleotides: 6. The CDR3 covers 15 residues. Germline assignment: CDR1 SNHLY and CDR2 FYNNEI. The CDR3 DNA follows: TGTGCCAGCAGTGTTAGCGGGGGCCCGACCTACGAGCAGTACTTC. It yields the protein CASSVSGGPTYEQYF.

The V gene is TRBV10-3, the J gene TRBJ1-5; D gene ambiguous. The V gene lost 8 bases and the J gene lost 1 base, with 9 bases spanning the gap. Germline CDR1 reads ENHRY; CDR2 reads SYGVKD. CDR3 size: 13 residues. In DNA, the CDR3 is TGTGCCATCGGCCTTGAGAGCAATCAGCCCCAGCATTTT. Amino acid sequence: CAIGLESNQPQHF.

CDR3: CASSASVGQSLSYEQYF. The CDR3 coding sequence is TGTGCCAGCAGCGCTTCAGTGGGACAGAGTCTCTCCTACGAGCAGTACTTC. The chain employs TRBV11-2 and TRBJ2-7; 7 nucleotides match TRBD1. The CDR3 length is 17 residues. The ends lost 5 bases at V and 0 bases at J; junction bases unmatched: 13. The germline V gene encodes CDR1 SGHAT and CDR2 FQNNGV.

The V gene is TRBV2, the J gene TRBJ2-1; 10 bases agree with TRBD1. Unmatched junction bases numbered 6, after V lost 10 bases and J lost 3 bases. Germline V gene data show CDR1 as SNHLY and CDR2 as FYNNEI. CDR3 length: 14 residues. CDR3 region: CATKDRGDYNEQFF. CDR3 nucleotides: TGTGCCACCAAGGACAGGGGGGACTACAATGAGCAGTTCTTC.

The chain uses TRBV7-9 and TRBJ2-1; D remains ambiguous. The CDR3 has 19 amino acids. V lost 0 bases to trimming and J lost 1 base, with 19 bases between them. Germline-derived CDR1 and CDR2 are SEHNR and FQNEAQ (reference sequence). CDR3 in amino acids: CASSLADLDGSQSYNEQFF. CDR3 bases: TGTGCCAGCAGCTTAGCGGACCTTGACGGGTCGCAGTCCTACAATGAGCAGTTCTTC. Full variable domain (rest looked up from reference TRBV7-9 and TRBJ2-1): DTGVSQNPRHKITKRGQNVTFRCDPISEHNRLYWYRQTLGQGPEFLTYFQNEAQLEKSRLLSDRFSAERPKGSFSTLEIQRTEQGDSAMYLCASSLADLDGSQSYNEQFFGPGTRLTVL.

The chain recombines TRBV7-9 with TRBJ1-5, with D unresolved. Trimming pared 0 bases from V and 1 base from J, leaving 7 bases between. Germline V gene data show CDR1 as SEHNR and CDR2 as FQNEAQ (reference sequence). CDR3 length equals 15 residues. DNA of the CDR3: TGTGCCAGCAGCTTAGCGGGGTCGAGCAATCAGCCCCAGCATTTT. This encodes CASSLAGSSNQPQHF.

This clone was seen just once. In DNA form, the CDR3 reads TGTGCCAGCAGTTTATCAGGACAGGGCCGTGAAAAACTGTTTTTT. Protein product: CASSLSGQGREKLFF. This chain uses TRBV27 with TRBJ1-4, with 8 nucleotides matching TRBD1. The germline V gene encodes CDR1 MNHEY and CDR2 SMNVEV (reference sequence). The ends lost 0 bases at V and 7 bases at J; junction bases unmatched: 4. The length of the CDR3 is 15 residues.

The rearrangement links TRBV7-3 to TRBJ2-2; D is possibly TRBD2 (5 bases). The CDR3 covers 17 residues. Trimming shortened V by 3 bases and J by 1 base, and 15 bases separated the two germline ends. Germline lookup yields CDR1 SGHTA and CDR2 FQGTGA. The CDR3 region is CASSFGPGVLNTGELFF. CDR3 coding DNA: TGTGCCAGCAGCTTTGGACCCGGGGTTCTGAACACCGGGGAGCTGTTTTTT.

The CDR3 here is CASSLPGTANEQFF. CDR3 DNA: TGTGCCAGCAGCTTACCCGGGACAGCCAATGAGCAGTTCTTC. V and J are TRBV11-3 and TRBJ2-1; 7 bases are shared with TRBD1. CDR3 length: 14 residues. Germline values: CDR1 SGHNT, CDR2 YENEEA. V dropped 2 bases and J dropped 6; count of bases not matched to a gene: 4.

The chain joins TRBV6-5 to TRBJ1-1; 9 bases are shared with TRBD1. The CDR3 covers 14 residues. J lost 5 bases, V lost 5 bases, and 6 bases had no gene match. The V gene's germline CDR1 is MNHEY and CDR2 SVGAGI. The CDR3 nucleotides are TGTGCCAGCAGTCCGGACAGGGGATGGACTGAAGCTTTCTTT. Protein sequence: CASSPDRGWTEAFF.

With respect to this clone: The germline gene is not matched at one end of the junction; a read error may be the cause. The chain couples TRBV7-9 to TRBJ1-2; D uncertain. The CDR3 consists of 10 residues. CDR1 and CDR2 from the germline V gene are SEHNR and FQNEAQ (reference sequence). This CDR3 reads CASSLVLTFF. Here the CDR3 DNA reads TGTGCCAGCAGCTTAGTATTGACATTCTTC.